This T cell receptor (beta chain) was recorded in a study of blood T cell repertoires in COVID-19. Enrollees, about 18 to 89 years old, lived in 24 US areas. Only in-frame clones appear in the TCRdb table, and some are missing; sequencing was by immunoSEQ multiplex PCR. The sample holds about 480,000 clones, 88% seen once. From germline, CDR1 is SGHRS and CDR2 YFSETQ. V was clipped by 5 bases and J by 1 base, with 21 bases between them. The CDR3 is made up of 17 amino acids. This clone was seen just once. The source of this sequence is a woman aged 55-70 years who had recovered from COVID-19. This chain links TRBV5-1 with TRBJ1-1, with D possibly matching TRBD1 (6 bases). Sequencing was performed on PBMCs or T cells enriched from blood (not recorded which). CDR3 nucleotide sequence: TGCGCCAGCAGTTTTCCTGGGGGCTCTCTCGGGAACACTGAAGCTTTCTTT. It codes for CASSFPGGSLGNTEAFF.